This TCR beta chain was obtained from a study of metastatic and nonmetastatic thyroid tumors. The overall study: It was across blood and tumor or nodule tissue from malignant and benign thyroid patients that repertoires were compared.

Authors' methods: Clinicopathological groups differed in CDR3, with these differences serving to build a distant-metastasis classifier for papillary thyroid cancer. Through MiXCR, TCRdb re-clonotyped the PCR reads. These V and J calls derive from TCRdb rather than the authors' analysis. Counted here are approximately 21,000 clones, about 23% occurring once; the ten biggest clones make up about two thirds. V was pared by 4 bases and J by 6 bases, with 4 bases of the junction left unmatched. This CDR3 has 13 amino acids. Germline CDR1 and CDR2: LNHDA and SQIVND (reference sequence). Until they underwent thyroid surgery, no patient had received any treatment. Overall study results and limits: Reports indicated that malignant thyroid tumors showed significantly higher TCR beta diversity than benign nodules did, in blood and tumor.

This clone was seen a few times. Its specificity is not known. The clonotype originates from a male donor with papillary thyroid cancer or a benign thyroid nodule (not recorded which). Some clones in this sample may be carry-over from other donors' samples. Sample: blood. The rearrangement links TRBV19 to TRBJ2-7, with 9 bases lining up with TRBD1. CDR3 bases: TGTGCCAGTAGTAGGGACAGGGTATCCGAGCAGTACTTC. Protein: CASSRDRVSEQYF.